This record covers a single T cell receptor beta chain. Its antigen is still unknown. One junction end does not reproduce the germline sequence, and a read error may be involved. CDR1 and CDR2 (germline): SSHAT, FNYEAQ (reference sequence). The CDR3 length is 15 residues. The sample comes from a study of beta chain features in type 1 diabetes. The sequenced template was cDNA made from the entire isolated RNA. Measured with immunoSEQ multiplex PCR; TCRdb has only the in-frame clones, and not every one. This sample has 50,000 to 70,000 clones, with around 50% found just once. Study-wide results and caveats: Shortening of TCRB CDR3s, moderate but significant, appeared in all four CD4+ subsets of Type 1 diabetes patients. More deletions and fewer insertions at VDJ junctions were found in patients with type 1 diabetes.

The chain is built from TRBV7-7 and TRBJ2-3, with TRBD1 matching 7 bases. The sequenced sample consisted of Tregs from blood. This TCR came from a woman between 40 and 50 years old with type 1 diabetes. CDR3 coding DNA: TGTGCTAGCAGCAATACAGGGGACCCTTGGGATACGCAGTATTTT. It is translated as CASSNTGDPWDTQYF.